This T cell receptor (beta chain) originates from a study of prognosis after radiotherapy for stage I lung cancer. Study background: Concurrent therapy was not administered with stereotactic body radiotherapy to any patient.

From genomic DNA, TCR beta CDR3 was amplified by two-round multiplex PCR. The first round of PCR was done with primers that matched each TRBV and TRBJ gene. In the second PCR round, amplification relied on universal primers. TCRdb independently ran MiXCR on the multiplex PCR reads; one entry per CDR3 protein. Of 30,000 to 40,000 distinct CDR3 sequences in the sample, less than 45% were seen once. The CDR3 is made up of 14 amino acids. With V trimmed by 7 bases and J by 4 bases, 4 bases remained unmatched. Looked up from germline, CDR1 is SEHNR and CDR2 is FQNEAQ (reference sequence). At least ten counts were recorded for this clonotype. Every member of the patient group was node-negative on CT and PET/CT (none had prior chemotherapy, radiotherapy or other malignancies).

The clonotype originates from a donor over 45 with non-small cell lung cancer. The chain recombines TRBV7-9 with TRBJ2-1; 10 bases are a match to TRBD2. Specimen: PBMCs, collected before or after stereotactic body radiation therapy (not recorded which). In DNA form, the CDR3 reads TGTGCCAGCACTCGAGCGGGAGGGTACAATGAGCAGTTCTTC. Translated, it gives CASTRAGGYNEQFF. The whole variable domain, remainder taken from reference TRBV7-9 and TRBJ2-1, is DTGVSQNPRHKITKRGQNVTFRCDPISEHNRLYWYRQTLGQGPEFLTYFQNEAQLEKSRLLSDRFSAERPKGSFSTLEIQRTEQGDSAMYLCASTRAGGYNEQFFGPGTRLTVL.